These 26 T cell receptor beta chains share one sample of origin, sequenced in a study of patients and donors after allogeneic stem cell transplantation. TCRdb called the RT-PCR reads again in MiXCR, with one record for every CDR3 protein. The top ten clones hold less than 85% of a sample with tens of thousands of distinct CDR3 sequences, about two fifths of them seen once. The sample was blood, either unsorted or a sorted T cell fraction (not recorded which). These receptors came from a human donor who was either an allogeneic HSCT recipient or a stem cell or donor lymphocyte infusion donor (not recorded which). It is not recorded whose cells these are; they may come from a transplant donor.

The V call is TRBV5-6, the J call TRBJ2-5; maybe TRBD1 (6 bases). Deletions cut 1 base from V and 2 bases from J, with 12 bases between. The germline V gene encodes CDR1 SGHDT and CDR2 YYEEEE. This CDR3 comprises 15 residues. The CDR3 protein is CASSLLQGFQETQYF. CDR3 nucleotide sequence: TGTGCCAGCAGCTTGCTACAGGGATTTCAAGAGACCCAGTACTTC.

CDR3 coding DNA: TGTGCCAGCTCCCGACAGGGGGTTAGTTCACCCCTCCACTTT. Translating gives CASSRQGVSSPLHF. This rearrangement joins TRBV18 to TRBJ1-6, with 9 bases lining up with TRBD1. Per the germline V gene, CDR1 is KGHSH and CDR2 is LQKENI. The CDR3 has 14 residues. The V gene end was trimmed by 6 bases and the J gene end by 9 bases; junction bases not matched to a gene: 6. Full variable domain (missing parts from reference TRBV18 and TRBJ1-6): NAGVMQNPRHLVRRRGQEARLRCSPMKGHSHVYWYRQLPEEGLKFMVYLQKENIIDESGMPKERFSAEFPKEGPSILRIQQVVRGDSAAYFCASSRQGVSSPLHFGNGTRLTVT.

CDR3 loop: CASSLAATSWSTDTQYF. DNA of the CDR3: TGCGCCAGCAGCTTGGCCGCGACTAGCTGGAGCACAGATACGCAGTATTTT. The rearrangement joins TRBV5-1 to TRBJ2-3, with 7 nucleotides matching TRBD2. CDR3 size: 17 residues. Germline V lookup: CDR1 SGHRS, CDR2 YFSETQ. J gave up 0 bases and V 0 bases, and 7 bases lay outside the gene matches.

At least ten counts were recorded for this clonotype. The J gene is TRBJ1-1, the V gene TRBV9; 7 bases line up with TRBD1. The CDR3 runs 13 residues. J was trimmed by 8 bases and V by 3 bases; bases with no gene match: 7. The germline CDR1 and CDR2 sequences are SGDLS and YYNGEE. CDR3 bases: TGTGCCAGCAGCGCGGTACAGGGGTCGGAAGCTTTCTTT. It encodes CASSAVQGSEAFF.

V usage is TRBV10-2 and J usage is TRBJ1-1; TRBD1 might be the D (5 bases). Looked up from germline, CDR1 is WSHSY and CDR2 is SAAADI. The CDR3 length is 13 residues. The V end was cut by 6 bases, the J end by 3 bases, with 11 bases between. The CDR3 reads CASRGDWDTEAFF. The CDR3 bases are TGCGCCAGCAGGGGGGATTGGGACACTGAAGCTTTCTTT.

This clonotype was observed once. This rearrangement joins TRBV4-3 to TRBJ1-6; the D is unclear. The CDR3 contains 13 residues. Between the trimmed V and J ends, which lost 1 base and 7 bases, there was a span of 5 bases. From germline, CDR1 is LGHNA and CDR2 YSLEER. Here the CDR3 reads CASSQVGNSPLHF. CDR3 coding DNA: TGCGCCAGCAGCCAAGTGGGCAATTCACCCCTCCACTTT.

The J gene is TRBJ1-4, the V gene TRBV7-9; a possible D gene is TRBD1 (5 bases). The germline V and J ends were trimmed by 3 bases and 8 bases, with 16 bases remaining between them. The CDR3 runs to 15 residues. CDR1 is SEHNR, CDR2 FQNEAQ, per germline (reference sequence). The CDR3 protein is CASSFNPPRGEKLFF. The CDR3 nucleotides read TGTGCCAGCAGCTTCAACCCCCCCCGGGGGGAAAAACTGTTTTTT. The whole variable domain, remainder taken from reference TRBV7-9 and TRBJ1-4, is DTGVSQNPRHKITKRGQNVTFRCDPISEHNRLYWYRQTLGQGPEFLTYFQNEAQLEKSRLLSDRFSAERPKGSFSTLEIQRTEQGDSAMYLCASSFNPPRGEKLFFGSGTQLSVL.

There are a few counts of this clonotype. J is TRBJ1-4 and V is TRBV27; D is unresolved. The V gene's germline CDR1 is MNHEY and CDR2 SMNVEV (reference sequence). V lost 1 base, J lost 8 bases, and 8 bases lay in between. There are 13 residues in the CDR3. CDR3 amino acids: CASSLYLREKLFF. The CDR3 nucleotides are TGTGCCAGCAGTTTATATTTGCGGGAAAAACTGTTTTTT. Filled out from reference TRBV27 and TRBJ1-4, the complete variable domain reads EAQVTQNPRYLITVTGKKLTVTCSQNMNHEYMSWYRQDPGLGLRQIYYSMNVEVTDKGDVPEGYKVSRKEKRNFPLILESPSPNQTSLYFCASSLYLREKLFFGSGTQLSVL.

The sample holds a few counts of this clonotype. The J gene is TRBJ2-4, the V gene TRBV6-6, with D perhaps assigned TRBD1 or TRBD2 (5 bases each). There are 16 residues in the CDR3. Germline V lookup: CDR1 MNHNY, CDR2 SVGAGI (reference sequence). Deletions cut 6 bases from V and 3 bases from J, with 18 bases between. CDR3 amino acids: CASSPSPGPGKNIQYF. Here the CDR3 DNA reads TGTGCCAGCAGCCCCTCCCCGGGGCCTGGCAAAAACATTCAGTACTTC.

This clonotype has just one count. The J gene is TRBJ2-5, the V gene TRBV24-1; possible D gene TRBD1, 6 bases. Trimming shortened V by 4 bases and J by 4 bases, and 15 bases separated the two germline ends. Germline CDR1 KGHDR, CDR2 SFDVKD. The CDR3 contains 15 residues. DNA for the CDR3: TGTGCCACCAGTGACTCACAGGGTAATCGAGAGACCCAGTACTTC. The encoded protein is CATSDSQGNRETQYF.

This clonotype was detected only a few times. The J gene is TRBJ2-1, the V gene TRBV12-3 or TRBV12-4, with a tentative D call TRBD2 (6 bases). The CDR3 runs 16 residues. The V and J ends lost 6 bases and 1 base respectively, with 16 bases between them. The CDR3 DNA reads as TGTGCCAGCAGCGCTGCTTTTCTAGCGTCCTACAATGAGCAGTTCTTC. This translates into CASSAAFLASYNEQFF.

The V call is TRBV6-6, the J call TRBJ1-5; 9 nucleotides agree with TRBD1. Trimming took 7 bases from V and 5 from J; bases not matched to a gene: 9. Germline lookup yields CDR1 MNHNY and CDR2 SVGAGI (reference sequence). CDR3 length: 15 amino acids. The CDR3 DNA sequence: TGTGCCAGCAACCATCCGGGACAGGGATATCAGCCCCAGCATTTT. Its translation: CASNHPGQGYQPQHF.

This chain links TRBV3-1 with TRBJ2-5, with D possibly TRBD2 on 6 matching bases. CDR3 length: 15 amino acids. CDR1 and CDR2 (germline): LGHDT, YNNKEL (reference sequence). V was clipped by 2 bases and J by 4 bases, with 14 bases between them. The CDR3 reads CASSQRGRKVETQYF. The CDR3 DNA reads as TGTGCCAGCAGCCAACGGGGGAGGAAGGTAGAGACCCAGTACTTC.

Only a few counts were recorded for this clonotype. The gene calls are TRBV4-2 and TRBJ2-1; D may be TRBD1 (5 bases). The germline CDR1 and CDR2 sequences are LGHNA and YNFKEQ. The CDR3 runs to 17 residues. With 0 bases removed from V and 4 bases from J, the gap between germline ends came to 16 bases. CDR3 in amino acids: CASSQEGPGLLYNEQFF. CDR3 nucleotides: TGTGCCAGCAGCCAAGAGGGCCCAGGGCTCCTGTACAATGAGCAGTTCTTC.

The chain has TRBV29-1 and TRBJ1-1; D unclear. Per the germline V gene, CDR1 is SQVTM and CDR2 is ANQGSEA. The CDR3 runs to 15 residues. V lost 4 bases, J lost 1 base, and 16 bases lay in between. CDR3 coding DNA: TGCAGCGTTGGAGGTACGTCGTCAGAGAACACTGAAGCTTTCTTT. As protein: CSVGGTSSENTEAFF. The full variable domain, with the rest looked up from reference TRBV29-1 and TRBJ1-1, is SAVISQKPSRDICQRGTSLTIQCQVDSQVTMMFWYRQQPGQSLTLIATANQGSEATYESGFVIDKFPISRPNLTFSTLTVSNMSPEDSSIYLCSVGGTSSENTEAFFGQGTRLTVV.

J is TRBJ2-5 and V is TRBV12-3 or TRBV12-4, with 7 bases aligning to TRBD2. This CDR3 contains 21 residues. The ends lost 6 bases at V and 0 bases at J; junction bases unmatched: 25. This chain's CDR3 is CASREQIRGSRREINQETQYF. CDR3 bases: TGTGCCAGCAGGGAACAGATTCGGGGATCCCGGCGGGAGATTAACCAAGAGACCCAGTACTTC.

This clonotype showed up many times. This chain uses TRBV5-5 with TRBJ1-5; D is uncertain. Germline CDR1 reads SGHKS; CDR2 reads YYEKEE (reference sequence). The germline V and J ends were trimmed by 0 bases and 0 bases, with 10 bases remaining between them. This CDR3 is 16 amino acids long. As DNA, the CDR3 is TGTGCCAGCAGCTTGGAGGGCGGACTTAGCAATCAGCCCCAGCATTTT. Translation: CASSLEGGLSNQPQHF.

The table lists this clonotype with a count of one. The chain couples TRBV24-1 to TRBJ2-2; the match to TRBD1 covers 10 bases. Trimming removed 4 bases from V and 2 bases from J; junction bases left unmatched: 6. In germline, CDR1 is KGHDR, CDR2 SFDVKD. The CDR3 covers 17 residues. CDR3 residues: CATSESGQGENTGELFF. CDR3 sequence (DNA): TGTGCCACCAGTGAATCAGGACAGGGGGAAAACACCGGGGAGCTGTTTTTT.

The rearrangement joins TRBV29-1 to TRBJ1-1; a weak D match, TRBD1 (6 bases). The germline V and J ends were trimmed by 4 bases and 0 bases, with 9 bases remaining between them. The CDR3 runs 13 residues. Looked up from germline, CDR1 is SQVTM and CDR2 is ANQGSEA. CDR3 coding DNA: TGCAGCGTTGGAGGACAGTTGAACACTGAAGCTTTCTTT. This encodes CSVGGQLNTEAFF.

The V gene is TRBV5-1, the J gene TRBJ2-2, with D possibly being TRBD1 (5 bases). V lost 4 bases and J lost 3, with 7 bases in between. The CDR3 totals 13 residues. CDR1 is SGHRS, CDR2 YFSETQ, per germline. The CDR3 region is CASSPTDTGELFF. The CDR3 bases are TGCGCCAGCAGCCCGACAGACACCGGGGAGCTGTTTTTT.

The chain is built from TRBV4-1 and TRBJ1-3; D gene uncertain. Between the trimmed V and J ends, which lost 1 base and 2 bases, there was a span of 12 bases. The CDR3 totals 16 residues. Germline V gene data show CDR1 as MGHRA and CDR2 as YSYEKL. The CDR3 DNA follows: TGCGCCAGCAGCCAAGTAGTCCGCGGCCCTGGAAACACCATATATTTT. It encodes CASSQVVRGPGNTIYF.

This chain joins TRBV29-1 and TRBJ2-3; 9 bases align to TRBD2. The CDR3 totals 14 residues. Per germline, CDR1 SQVTM and CDR2 ANQGSEA. The V gene end was trimmed by 5 bases and the J gene end by 3 bases; junction bases not matched to a gene: 6. The CDR3 reads CSVHSGSATDTQYF. The CDR3 DNA is TGCAGCGTTCATAGCGGGAGTGCTACAGATACGCAGTATTTT.

The chain is built from TRBV6-5 and TRBJ2-2, with TRBD1 as a possible D gene (6 bases). The CDR3 consists of 15 residues. Trimming shortened V by 8 bases and J by 1 base, and 14 bases separated the two germline ends. Germline CDR1 reads MNHEY; CDR2 reads SVGAGI. As DNA, the CDR3 is TGTGCCAGCCTTAAACGGACAGAGAACACCGGGGAGCTGTTTTTT. Its translation: CASLKRTENTGELFF.

The J gene is TRBJ2-1, the V gene TRBV5-1; no reliable D call. V lost 0 bases to trimming and J lost 6 bases, with 4 bases between them. The germline CDR1 and CDR2 sequences are SGHRS and YFSETQ. This CDR3 region has 12 residues. This CDR3 is CASSLVSNEQFF. DNA for the CDR3: TGCGCCAGCAGCTTGGTGAGCAATGAGCAGTTCTTC.

V is TRBV24-1 and J is TRBJ2-2, with D unresolved. The germline CDR1 and CDR2 sequences are KGHDR and SFDVKD. Trimming took off 4 bases at V and 6 bases at J, with 11 bases between the two ends. The CDR3 is 14 residues long. CDR3 residues: CATSDLGPSGELFF. The DNA of the CDR3 is TGTGCCACCAGTGACCTCGGGCCATCCGGGGAGCTGTTTTTT.

The rearrangement joins TRBV5-1 to TRBJ2-1, with 15 bases lining up with TRBD2. The germline V gene has CDR1 SGHRS and CDR2 YFSETQ. Trimming cost V 7 bases and J 0 bases; bases outside gene matches: 5. CDR3 length equals 17 residues. CDR3 region: CASSGTSGRNSYNEQFF. The DNA for the CDR3 is TGCGCCAGCTCCGGGACTAGCGGGAGGAACTCCTACAATGAGCAGTTCTTC.